The 21 T cell receptor beta chains presented below share a single source sample, sequenced in a study of CD8 T cells in ankylosing spondylitis. TCRdb re-called the 5' RACE reads through MiXCR, storing one row per CDR3 protein. The sample contains more than 150,000 distinct CDR3 sequences, around a sixth of which appear only once. The specimen was blood, either unsorted or a sorted T cell fraction (not recorded which). These receptors came from a male donor aged 5-29 years with ankylosing spondylitis or in good health (not recorded which).

The CDR3 DNA reads TGCAGTGCCAGACTAGCGGCTTACAATGAGCAGTTCTTC. Its protein is CSARLAAYNEQFF. The chain links TRBV20-1 to TRBJ2-1, with 9 bases matching TRBD2. This CDR3 is built from 13 residues. Looked up from germline, CDR1 is DFQATT and CDR2 is SNEGSKA (reference sequence). J lost 4 bases, V lost 6 bases, and 4 bases had no gene match.

This clonotype was seen repeatedly, ten times or more. The chain links TRBV12-3 or TRBV12-4 to TRBJ2-1; 10 positions match TRBD2. The length of the CDR3 is 15 residues. With 6 bases clipped from V and 4 bases from J, the junction kept 6 bases outside the gene matches. CDR3 amino acids: CASSPGTSVYNEQFF. CDR3 nucleotide sequence: TGTGCCAGCAGCCCCGGGACTAGCGTTTACAATGAGCAGTTCTTC.

This clonotype has at least ten counts. V is TRBV6-5 and J is TRBJ2-3; D call uncertain. CDR1 and CDR2 from the germline V gene are MNHEY and SVGAGI. Trimming stripped 2 bases from V and 6 bases from J, with 12 bases between. The CDR3 covers 14 residues. The DNA of the CDR3 is TGTGCCAGCAGTTACACTGACTTGGCGGATACGCAGTATTTT. Protein sequence: CASSYTDLADTQYF.

This clonotype turned up a few times. This chain connects TRBV6-5 to TRBJ2-3, with 14 bases fitting TRBD2. The trim removed 2 bases at V and 4 bases at J, leaving 5 bases unmatched. In germline, CDR1 is MNHEY, CDR2 SVGAGI. The CDR3 consists of 17 residues. In DNA form, the CDR3 reads TGTGCCAGCAGTTACGAATCGGGACTAGCGGGAGCAGATACGCAGTATTTT. Protein sequence: CASSYESGLAGADTQYF.

This clonotype showed up just once. This chain links TRBV7-9 with TRBJ2-1; the D gene is possibly TRBD2 (5 bases). Per germline, CDR1 SEHNR and CDR2 FQNEAQ (reference sequence). The CDR3 covers 13 residues. V was pared by 10 bases and J by 4 bases, with 14 bases between. The CDR3 reads CATGDYLYNEQFF. CDR3 DNA sequence: TGTGCCACTGGAGACTACTTATACAATGAGCAGTTCTTC.

At least ten counts were recorded for this clonotype. The CDR3 here is CASSLHRVGETQYF. The CDR3 region has the DNA TGTGCCAGCAGCTTGCACAGGGTCGGAGAGACCCAGTACTTC. The chain carries TRBV5-6 and TRBJ2-5, with TRBD1 as a possible D gene (6 bases). The germline gives CDR1 SGHDT, CDR2 YYEEEE. Trimming took off 1 base at V and 4 bases at J, with 11 bases between the two ends. The length of the CDR3 is 14 residues.

The V gene is TRBV29-1, the J gene TRBJ2-3, with 9 bases matching TRBD2. This CDR3 has 13 residues. V dropped 4 bases and J dropped 7; count of bases not matched to a gene: 6. From germline, CDR1 is SQVTM and CDR2 ANQGSEA. DNA of the CDR3: TGCAGCGTTGGGGGTCTAGCGGGAAATACGCAGTATTTT. Protein: CSVGGLAGNTQYF.

This clonotype was picked up many times. This sequence joins TRBV6-5 and TRBJ1-2; D gene unclear. Germline CDR1 is MNHEY and CDR2 is SVGAGI. This CDR3 has 14 residues. The germline V and J ends were trimmed by 0 bases and 2 bases, with 7 bases remaining between them. DNA of the CDR3: TGTGCCAGCAGTTACTCCCTAGAAAACTATGGCTACACCTTC. Translated, it gives CASSYSLENYGYTF.

This clonotype showed up many times. The chain links TRBV5-1 to TRBJ2-1, with TRBD2 as a possible D gene (6 bases). V lost 7 bases to trimming and J lost 6 bases, with 20 bases between them. Germline lookup yields CDR1 SGHRS and CDR2 YFSETQ. CDR3 length: 15 amino acids. CDR3 DNA sequence: TGCGCCAGCCGAGAGGTTCGGGAGTACTCCAATGAGCAGTTCTTC. Protein: CASREVREYSNEQFF. The full variable domain, completed using reference TRBV5-1 and TRBJ2-1, is KAGVTQTPRYLIKTRGQQVTLSCSPISGHRSVSWYQQTPGQGLQFLFEYFSETQRNKGNFPGRFSGRQFSNSRSEMNVSTLELGDSALYLCASREVREYSNEQFFGPGTRLTVL.

This clonotype showed up many times. This chain connects TRBV6-2 or TRBV6-3 to TRBJ2-7, with 15 bases lining up with TRBD2. Germline V lookup: CDR1 MNHEY, CDR2 SVGEGT. J was trimmed by 6 bases and V by 6 bases; bases with no gene match: 9. The CDR3 is 16 residues long. CDR3 residues: CASSLKGLAGGREQYF. In nucleotides, the CDR3 is TGTGCCAGCAGCCTAAAGGGACTAGCGGGAGGTCGCGAGCAGTACTTC.

This clonotype was counted at least ten times. This chain connects TRBV5-1 to TRBJ2-6, with 7 bases that match TRBD1. Germline loops: CDR1 SGHRS, CDR2 YFSETQ. The length of the CDR3 is 19 residues. J gave up 4 bases and V 4 bases, and 17 bases lay outside the gene matches. CDR3 DNA: TGCGCCAGCAGCCGGCAACAGGGGCGCCCGGGTATAGGGGCCAACGTCCTGACTTTC. Its protein product is CASSRQQGRPGIGANVLTF.

There are many counts of this clonotype. V usage is TRBV13 and J usage is TRBJ2-2, with a weak D call TRBD1 (6 bases). V was cut by 5 bases and J by 0 bases, with 10 bases left in between. Germline V gene lookup returns CDR1 PRHDT and CDR2 FYEKMQ (reference sequence). The CDR3 spans 15 residues. The CDR3 coding sequence is TGTGCCAGCAGCCCTGGGGGCCCGAACACCGGGGAGCTGTTTTTT. Translating gives CASSPGGPNTGELFF.

The rearrangement uses TRBV2 and TRBJ2-7; D perhaps matches TRBD2 (6 bases). V was shortened by 7 bases and J by 6 bases, with 13 bases between the two germline ends. Germline-derived CDR1 and CDR2 are SNHLY and FYNNEI. The CDR3 spans 12 residues. CDR3 DNA sequence: TGTGCCAGCATCGAACTAGCAGCCGAGCAGTACTTC. Amino acid sequence: CASIELAAEQYF.

In its sample, this clonotype was seen many times. The chain joins TRBV29-1 to TRBJ1-2; D unclear. Per germline, CDR1 SQVTM and CDR2 ANQGSEA. Trimming cost V 0 bases and J 0 bases, with 2 bases left between them. The CDR3 consists of 12 residues. Here the CDR3 reads CSVEEANYGYTF. CDR3 nucleotides: TGCAGCGTTGAAGAAGCTAACTATGGCTACACCTTC.

The sample holds many counts of this clonotype. The V gene is TRBV6-2 or TRBV6-3, the J gene TRBJ2-2; 10 nucleotides match TRBD1. Germline V gene sequence: CDR1 MNHEY, CDR2 SVGEGT. This CDR3 contains 20 residues. The V segment lost 0 bases and the J segment 1 base; nucleotides outside the gene matches: 11. The CDR3: CASSYSSFGTGEENTGELFF. CDR3 nucleotides: TGTGCCAGCAGTTACTCGAGCTTCGGGACAGGGGAGGAGAACACCGGGGAGCTGTTTTTT.

This clonotype has at least ten counts. The chain combines TRBV24-1 with TRBJ2-1, with 8 bases matching TRBD2. Germline V CDR1 and CDR2: KGHDR, SFDVKD. The junction had 15 bases not matched to a gene; V was cut back by 3 bases and J by 9 bases. This CDR3 spans 17 amino acids. The DNA of the CDR3 is TGTGCCACCAGTGATGCCCGAGCGAGCGGGAGACCCGGTGAGCAGTTCTTC. Its protein is CATSDARASGRPGEQFF.

This clonotype came up many times. The chain uses TRBV20-1 and TRBJ2-1; D possibly matches TRBD1 or TRBD2 (7 bases each). This CDR3 comprises 12 residues. V lost 6 bases, J lost 8 bases, and 14 bases lay in between. The V gene's germline CDR1 is DFQATT and CDR2 SNEGSKA (reference sequence). The DNA of the CDR3 is TGCAGTGCCAGGGGGGGTTTGGATGAGCAGTTCTTC. Protein: CSARGGLDEQFF.

This clonotype has at least ten counts. The chain uses TRBV7-2 and TRBJ2-5; TRBD2 aligns across 14 bases. The V and J ends lost 5 bases and 7 bases, in that order; junction bases with no gene match: 9. In germline, CDR1 is SGHTA, CDR2 FQGNSA. The CDR3 has 16 amino acids. The CDR3 is CASSVGLAGGPGTQYF. Here the CDR3 DNA reads TGTGCCAGCAGCGTCGGACTAGCGGGAGGACCAGGGACCCAGTACTTC. Full variable domain (rest looked up from reference TRBV7-2 and TRBJ2-5): GAGVSQSPSNKVTEKGKDVELRCDPISGHTALYWYRQSLGQGLEFLIYFQGNSAPDKSGLPSDRFSAERTGGSVSTLTIQRTQQEDSAVYLCASSVGLAGGPGTQYFGPGTRLLVL.

This clonotype appeared many times. The chain combines TRBV29-1 with TRBJ1-5; 8 positions match TRBD1. The ends lost 4 bases at V and 7 bases at J; junction bases unmatched: 12. CDR3 length: 15 residues. Germline V gene data show CDR1 as SQVTM and CDR2 as ANQGSEA. The CDR3 nucleotides are TGCAGCGTTGGCGGGCGTGGACAGGGCGGGCAGCCCCAGCATTTT. Translation gives CSVGGRGQGGQPQHF.

This clonotype has a count of ten or more. V and J are TRBV12-3 or TRBV12-4 and TRBJ1-3, with D possibly being TRBD1 (6 bases). Trimming took off 8 bases at V and 5 bases at J, with 10 bases between the two ends. This CDR3 is built from 12 residues. The CDR3 loop reads CASGGPRNTIYF. CDR3 nucleotides: TGTGCCAGCGGGGGCCCGAGAAACACCATATATTTT.

Ten or more counts support this clonotype. The V call is TRBV20-1, the J call TRBJ2-1; TRBD2 aligns across 10 bases. The CDR3 is 20 amino acids. V was pared by 3 bases and J by 0 bases, with 17 bases of the junction left unmatched. The V gene's germline CDR1 is DFQATT and CDR2 SNEGSKA (reference sequence). CDR3 DNA sequence: TGCAGTGCTAGTAATCCCCCACTAGCGGGACTACCTAGCTCCTACAATGAGCAGTTCTTC. Translating it yields CSASNPPLAGLPSSYNEQFF.